This entry describes one T cell receptor beta chain. Antigen specificity is unknown. Vbeta (60) and Jbeta (13) primers were used in the PCR. Assay: immunoSEQ multiplex PCR; the TCRdb copy retains only in-frame clones and omits some. In total, the table holds 220,000 or so clones. The record originates from a study of cytomegalovirus exposure and HLA in healthy donors. Points from the study as a whole: Reports credit the classifier with highly specific, highly sensitive diagnosis of cytomegalovirus status.

V shed 4 bases and J shed 8 bases, with 14 bases lying between them. This CDR3 comprises 13 residues. CDR1 and CDR2 (germline): MNHEY, SMNVEV (reference sequence). The sequence was collected from a girl aged 2 to 10 in good health and CMV-seropositive. Source material: PBMCs. The V gene is TRBV27, the J gene TRBJ1-2; possibly TRBD1 for D (6 bases). CDR3 region: CASSSLDRPGYTF. Written as DNA, the CDR3 is TGTGCCAGCAGTTCCTTAGACAGGCCGGGCTACACCTTC.